This T cell receptor beta chain appears in the sequencing data of a study of blood T cell repertoires in COVID-19. The overall study: The origin of the acute and convalescent COVID-19 samples was the United States, Italy and Spain. T cells, B-cell-depleted T cells, or PBMCs provided the cDNA or gDNA that served as material.

Original handling: Amplifying reference gene primers gave estimates of nucleated cell counts. Libraries were prepared by immunoSEQ multiplex PCR; TCRdb keeps only in-frame clonotypes and omits some of them. The DNA was the basis for D and trimming; V, J and clone size are from that table. Seen here are 150,000 or so clones, roughly four fifths observed once, and the top ten hold roughly 3%. Trimming removed 5 bases at V and 4 bases at J, with 14 bases between. In germline, CDR1 is SGHTA, CDR2 FQGTGA. The CDR3 has 14 amino acids. The sequenced sample was peripheral blood. The TCR was taken from a woman older than 75 with acute or convalescent COVID-19. This chain joins TRBV7-3 and TRBJ1-1; possible D gene TRBD1, 6 bases. As DNA, the CDR3 is TGTGCCAGCAGCCAGTCAGGGGCGGCCACTGAAGCTTTCTTT. Protein product: CASSQSGAATEAFF.